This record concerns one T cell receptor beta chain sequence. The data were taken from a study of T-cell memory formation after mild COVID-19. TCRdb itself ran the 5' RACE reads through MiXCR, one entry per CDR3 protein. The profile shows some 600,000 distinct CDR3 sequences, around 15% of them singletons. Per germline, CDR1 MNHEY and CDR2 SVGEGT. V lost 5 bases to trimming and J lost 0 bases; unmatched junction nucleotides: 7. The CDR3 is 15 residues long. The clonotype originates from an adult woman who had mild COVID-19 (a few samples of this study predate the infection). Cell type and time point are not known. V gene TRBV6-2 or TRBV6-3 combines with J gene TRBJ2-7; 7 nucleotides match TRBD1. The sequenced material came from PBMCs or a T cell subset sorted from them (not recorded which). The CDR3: CASSDPGGRSYEQYF. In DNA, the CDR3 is TGTGCCAGCAGTGACCCAGGGGGTCGCTCCTACGAGCAGTACTTC.